This T cell receptor beta chain derives from a study of T-cell reconstitution after alpha-beta-depleted transplantation in children. CDR1 is SGDLS, CDR2 YYNGEE, per germline. The junction had 3 bases not matched to a gene; V was cut back by 4 bases and J by 4 bases. This CDR3 has 14 amino acids. The table lists this clonotype with many counts. The TCRbeta library was prepared with unique molecular identifiers. Each CDR3 protein is one row after TCRdb ran MiXCR on the PCR reads. The data contain 500,000 or so distinct CDR3 sequences, about 10% of them singletons. The rearrangement links TRBV9 to TRBJ2-5; 11 positions agree with TRBD2. The receptor was isolated from a female patient aged 2-15 years who had a stem cell transplant for aplastic anemia, so the T cells may come from the graft donor. The sample in question was PBMCs, mostly from graft donor cells, obtained 180 days after TCRalphabeta/CD19-depleted stem cell transplant. The CDR3 region is CASSPGTSGETQYF. The CDR3 bases are TGTGCCAGCAGCCCGGGGACTAGCGGAGAGACCCAGTACTTC.